These T cell receptor beta chains were read from a single sample in a study of chemoradiotherapy in HPV16-positive cancers. Libraries were prepared by immunoSEQ multiplex PCR; TCRdb keeps only in-frame clonotypes and omits some of them. The table records under 50,000 clones, 76% of them present only once. Here the sequenced sample was blood, taken from a patient who underwent chemoradiotherapy. Receptors originate from a human donor with HPV-associated anogenital cancer. CDR3s include the opening cysteine and the closing phenylalanine or tryptophan. A D gene is named only where the DNA matches it firmly. Size is stated for part of the rows, as once, few or many counts, or as a class when the clone is expanded.

j_gene | d_gene | abundance | v_gene | CDR3nt | CDR3aa
TRBJ1-6 | NA | NA | TRBV6-1 | TGTGCCAGCAGTCCTCAGGTCTCCTATAATTCACCCCTCCACTTT | CASSPQVSYNSPLHF
TRBJ1-2 | NA | NA | TRBV27 | TGTGCCAGCAGAGTCCTCACTGGGGGGAACTATGGCTACACCTTC | CASRVLTGGNYGYTF
TRBJ2-3 | NA | NA | TRBV27 | TGTGCCAGCAGTTTATGGGGAGGGGGGGACGATACGCAGTATTTT | CASSLWGGGDDTQYF
TRBJ2-6 | TRBD1 | NA | TRBV7-9 | TGTGCCAGCAGCTTAGGACAGGGGTCCCCTCTTGGGGCCAACGTCCTGACTTTC | CASSLGQGSPLGANVLTF
TRBJ1-1 | NA | NA | TRBV7-9 | TGTGCCAGCAGCTTAGGGGCAGGGGTATTGAACACTGAAGCTTTCTTT | CASSLGAGVLNTEAFF
TRBJ1-2 | NA | NA | TRBV30 | TGTGCCTGGAACCCCGTCGGACGAGGTGGCTACACCTTC | CAWNPVGRGGYTF
TRBJ2-7 | NA | once | TRBV9 | TGTGCCAGCAGCGTAGAGGCACAGCCCTTATCCTACGAGCAGTACTTC | CASSVEAQPLSYEQYF
TRBJ2-3 | NA | NA | TRBV7-2 | TGTGCCAGCAGCCGACACAGGGGCACAGATACGCAGTATTTT | CASSRHRGTDTQYF
TRBJ2-3 | NA | NA | TRBV4-1 | TGCGCCAGCAGCCGGGGGGGCACAGATACGCAGTATTTT | CASSRGGTDTQYF
TRBJ2-7 | NA | NA | TRBV6-1 | TGTGCCAGCAGGAGGGACGCCGCCGAGCAGTACTTC | CASRRDAAEQYF
TRBJ2-1 | NA | NA | TRBV7-2 | TGTGCCAGCAGCTTACAGGGGTTCACCTACAATGAGCAGTTCTTC | CASSLQGFTYNEQFF
TRBJ2-3 | NA | NA | TRBV7-9 | TGTGCCAGCAGCTCCGGAACAGATACGCAGTATTTT | CASSSGTDTQYF
TRBJ2-2 | NA | NA | TRBV7-7 | TGTGCCAGCAGCCTTGGGGGGGGGCCTACCGGGGAGCTGTTTTTT | CASSLGGGPTGELFF
TRBJ1-5 | TRBD1 | NA | TRBV27 | TGTGCCAGCAGTTTATTTGGGACAGGCAATCAGCCCCAGCATTTT | CASSLFGTGNQPQHF
TRBJ1-3 | NA | NA | TRBV6-1 | TGTGCCAGCAGTGAATACCCAGGGGTTGGAGGAAACACCATATATTTT | CASSEYPGVGGNTIYF
TRBJ1-3 | NA | once | TRBV5-4 | TGTGCCAGCAGCTTGGGGCAGGGCAACACCATATATTTT | CASSLGQGNTIYF
TRBJ2-7 | NA | NA | TRBV18 | TGTGCCAGCTCAAACGCAGCCTACGAGCAGTACTTC | CASSNAAYEQYF
TRBJ2-5 | TRBD1 | NA | TRBV6-5 | TGTGCCAGCAGGGTGGGACAGGGATGGGAGACCCAGTACTTC | CASRVGQGWETQYF
TRBJ2-7 | TRBD1 | NA | TRBV2 | TGTGCCAGCAGTGGTAGTTGGGACAGATGGCGTGAGCAGTACTTC | CASSGSWDRWREQYF
TRBJ2-7 | NA | few | TRBV5-1 | TGCGCCAGCAGCTTGGATCAGGGCTCCTACGAGCAGTACTTC | CASSLDQGSYEQYF
TRBJ2-5 | NA | once | TRBV9 | TGTGCCAGCAGCGCGACTCCCTTGGGGGAGACCCAGTACTTC | CASSATPLGETQYF
TRBJ2-1 | NA | NA | TRBV19 | TGTGCCAGTAGTTCACGGAGGGCCCGGGGGGAGCAGTTCTTC | CASSSRRARGEQFF
TRBJ2-2 | TRBD1 | NA | TRBV14 | TGTGCCAGCAGCCAAGATTTTCCCCTGGGACAGGGGTCCGGGGAGCTGTTTTTT | CASSQDFPLGQGSGELFF
TRBJ1-1 | NA | NA | TRBV6-5 | TGTGCCAGCAGTTACTCCCCCCCTGAAGCTTTCTTT | CASSYSPPEAFF
TRBJ1-2 | NA | NA | TRBV9 | TGTGCCAGCAATCGGTTGACGGGACAAGGGCATGGCTACACCTTC | CASNRLTGQGHGYTF
TRBJ2-6 | NA | NA | TRBV2 | TGTGCCAGCAGTGTCTCTGGGGCCAACGTCCTGACTTTC | CASSVSGANVLTF
TRBJ1-4 | NA | NA | TRBV7-9 | TGTGCCAGCAGCTTAACTTTGAACGCAAATCGGGAAAAACTGTTTTTT | CASSLTLNANREKLFF
TRBJ1-4 | NA | NA | TRBV28 | TGTGCCAGCAGTCCTGCCCTTGCAACTAATGAAAAACTGTTTTTT | CASSPALATNEKLFF
TRBJ2-1 | TRBD2 | NA | TRBV11-2 | TGTGCCAGCAGCTTAGTTGGGAGCGGGGGGGCATATGAGCAGTTCTTC | CASSLVGSGGAYEQFF
TRBJ2-7 | TRBD2 | few | TRBV28 | TGTGCCAGCAGTTTAAGGCTGGGACTAGCGAGCTCCTACGAGCAGTACTTC | CASSLRLGLASSYEQYF
TRBJ1-1 | NA | NA | TRBV11-3 | TGTGCCAGCAGCTTATCCGCTGGTGAAGCTTTCTTT | CASSLSAGEAFF
TRBJ1-4 | NA | NA | TRBV27 | TGTGCCAGCAGTTCCGGGACAAGGTGGTGGGTAACTAATGAAAAACTGTTTTTT | CASSSGTRWWVTNEKLFF
TRBJ2-1 | NA | NA | TRBV9 | TGTGCCAGCAGCCCCCGGTTGGGGAATGAGCAGTTCTTC | CASSPRLGNEQFF
TRBJ1-2 | NA | NA | TRBV6-5 | TGTGCCATCAGTGATCAGGGGCAGTTAGGTGGCTACACCTTC | CAISDQGQLGGYTF
TRBJ1-6 | TRBD1 | NA | TRBV7-9 | TGTGCCAGCAGCCACCGGGACAGGCGTAATTCACCCCTCCACTTT | CASSHRDRRNSPLHF
TRBJ2-5 | NA | NA | TRBV11-3 | TGTGCCAGCAGCTTAGATCCGGGCGGCACTGAGACCCAGTACTTC | CASSLDPGGTETQYF
TRBJ2-7 | TRBD1 | NA | TRBV7-8 | TGTGCCAGCAGCTTAGGGGACAGGGGGTCCTACGAGCAGTACTTC | CASSLGDRGSYEQYF
TRBJ2-2 | TRBD2 | few | TRBV19 | TGTGCCAGTAGCAATCGGGTACGGGGGGCGAACACCGGGGAGCTGTTTTTT | CASSNRVRGANTGELFF
TRBJ1-4 | NA | NA | TRBV6-1 | TGTGCCAGCGTTCAAAATGAAAAACTGTTTTTT | CASVQNEKLFF
TRBJ2-7 | TRBD1 | NA | TRBV27 | TGTGCCAGCAGTTCCGGACAGGGGTTCGTAGGGGGGAAGGCCTACGAGCAGTACTTC | CASSSGQGFVGGKAYEQYF
TRBJ2-7 | NA | NA | TRBV2 | TGTGCCAGCAAAAAGGCTCCGGGACCCACCTACGAGCAGTACTTC | CASKKAPGPTYEQYF
TRBJ1-1 | NA | NA | TRBV18 | TGTGCCAGCTTCACGCGGGAGAGGACCTCTGAAGCTTTCTTT | CASFTRERTSEAFF
TRBJ1-6 | TRBD1 | few | TRBV6-1 | TGTGCCATCCGGACAGGGTCTTCACCCCTCCACTTT | CAIRTGSSPLHF
TRBJ2-3 | NA | NA | TRBV18 | TGTGCCAGCTCACCATCATCCGGTCCAGATACGCAGTATTTT | CASSPSSGPDTQYF
TRBJ1-1 | NA | NA | TRBV5-1 | TGCGCCAGCAGCGGCCTTGAGAACACTGAAGCTTTCTTT | CASSGLENTEAFF
TRBJ2-6 | NA | NA | TRBV21-1 | TGTGCCAGCAGCACTCCTTCTGGGGCCAACGTCCTGACTTTC | CASSTPSGANVLTF
TRBJ2-5 | NA | NA | TRBV27 | TGTGCCAGCGCCCTAAGGTCGGTCCGGAAAGAGACCCAGTACTTC | CASALRSVRKETQYF
TRBJ2-7 | NA | NA | TRBV20-1 | TGCAGTGCTGAGGTTAGATGGGAGCAGTACTTC | CSAEVRWEQYF
TRBJ1-1 | NA | NA | TRBV11-1 | TGTGCCAGCAGCCATCGGGGGGGTGGTTTCACTGAAGCTTTCTTT | CASSHRGGGFTEAFF
TRBJ2-1 | TRBD2 | once | TRBV7-8 | TGTGCCAGCAGCTTAAGGCGGGGGGGCAATGAGCAGTTCTTC | CASSLRRGGNEQFF
TRBJ2-7 | TRBD1 | once | TRBV7-2 | TGTGCCAGCAGCTTAGAGGAAGGGGGCGGGTACGAGCAGTACTTC | CASSLEEGGGYEQYF
TRBJ1-5 | NA | NA | TRBV19 | TGTGCCAGTAGGGACAGAGACAATCAGCCCCAGCATTTT | CASRDRDNQPQHF
TRBJ1-1 | NA | NA | TRBV7-2 | TGTGCCAGCAGCTTAACGACAGGAATACGCACTGAAGCTTTCTTT | CASSLTTGIRTEAFF
TRBJ1-2 | NA | NA | TRBV7-9 | TGTGCCAGCAGCCAAGACGGACGGCTCTATGGCTACACCTTC | CASSQDGRLYGYTF